Described below is a single TCR beta chain sequence and its context. This clonotype appeared a few times. No antigen is known for it. One base away there is no much larger clone; base qualities are not given. The sample comes from a study of patients and donors after allogeneic stem cell transplantation (dated by TCRdb to 2020 to 2022). The library was prepared using RT-PCR. Sequenced using a NextSeq 550. TCRdb reprocessing: public reads trimmed at Q25 with fastp, clones called with MiXCR, in-frame beta chains kept. A single entry per CDR3 protein holds the most common genes and DNA from its merged rows. For this sample the table gives some 160,000 distinct CDR3 sequences, of which approximately 24% were detected only once. 25% to 30% of the sample lies in the top ten. V was cut back by 7 bases and J by 3 bases, leaving a gap of 13 bases between them. Taken from cysteine to phenylalanine, the CDR3 has 15 residues. Just the 45-base CDR3 DNA is kept, in frame starting at base 1. As encoded in the germline V gene (reference sequence), CDR1 is LNHDA while CDR2 is SQIVND.

Sample: blood, either unsorted or a sorted T cell fraction (not recorded which). The source of this sequence is a human donor who was either an allogeneic HSCT recipient or a stem cell or donor lymphocyte infusion donor (not recorded which). It is not recorded whose cells these are; they may come from a transplant donor. The V and J segments used are TRBV19 and TRBJ1-6, with the D gene not confidently named. This receptor carries the CDR3 CASNIGSGYNSPLHF. At the DNA level, the sequence is TGTGCCAGTAACATCGGGTCCGGCTATAATTCACCCCTCCACTTT.